Each of the 5 T cell receptor beta chains below was sequenced from the same sample in a study of CD8+ T cells in alopecia areata. It was cDNA, reverse transcribed from extracted RNA, that served as the sequencing template. TCRdb keeps only in-frame clones here, not all; method: immunoSEQ multiplex PCR. This table has 90,000 to 130,000 clones, 55% to 75% appearing once. Sequencing was done on a sample of CD8+ T cells sorted from blood. Receptor source: a human donor in good health.

The chain uses TRBV6-5 and TRBJ2-1, with 7 bases lining up with TRBD1. CDR1 is MNHEY and CDR2 is SVGAGI in the germline V gene. CDR3 length: 15 amino acids. Germline trimming cut 6 bases from V and 2 bases from J; bases unmatched to any gene: 7. CDR3 DNA: TGTGCCAGCAGCCACAGGGGTATCACCTACAATGAGCAGTTCTTC. It specifies CASSHRGITYNEQFF.

V gene TRBV27 combines with J gene TRBJ2-3, with D unresolved. CDR1 is MNHEY and CDR2 is SMNVEV in the germline V gene (reference sequence). Between the trimmed V and J ends, which lost 5 bases and 4 bases, there was a span of 19 bases. This CDR3 has 16 residues. The CDR3 spells CASSPIGAFGPDTQYF. The DNA for the CDR3 is TGTGCCAGCAGTCCCATCGGAGCGTTCGGCCCAGATACGCAGTATTTT.

The chain employs TRBV7-2 and TRBJ1-1; maybe TRBD1 (6 bases). The germline V gene encodes CDR1 SGHTA and CDR2 FQGNSA. V was shortened by 5 bases and J by 2 bases, with 9 bases between the two germline ends. The CDR3 consists of 13 residues. CDR3: CASSRGGNTEAFF. The CDR3 DNA reads TGTGCCAGCAGCAGAGGGGGTAACACTGAAGCTTTCTTT.

This clone was seen more than once but under ten times. The chain joins TRBV7-9 to TRBJ1-2; D unclear. V dropped 1 base and J dropped 6 bases, with 3 bases sitting between them. The CDR3 length is 11 residues. Germline CDR1 reads SEHNR; CDR2 reads FQNEAQ (reference sequence). The CDR3 here is CASSLGHGYTF. The CDR3 nucleotides read TGTGCCAGCAGCTTAGGGCATGGCTACACCTTC.

The chain couples TRBV15 to TRBJ2-3; 7 bases fit TRBD2. The V and J ends lost 8 bases and 0 bases, in that order; junction bases with no gene match: 2. There are 13 residues in the CDR3. Germline V gene lookup returns CDR1 LNHNV and CDR2 YYDKDF (reference sequence). CDR3 loop: CATAAGSTDTQYF. For the CDR3, the DNA is TGTGCCACCGCAGCGGGAAGCACAGATACGCAGTATTTT.